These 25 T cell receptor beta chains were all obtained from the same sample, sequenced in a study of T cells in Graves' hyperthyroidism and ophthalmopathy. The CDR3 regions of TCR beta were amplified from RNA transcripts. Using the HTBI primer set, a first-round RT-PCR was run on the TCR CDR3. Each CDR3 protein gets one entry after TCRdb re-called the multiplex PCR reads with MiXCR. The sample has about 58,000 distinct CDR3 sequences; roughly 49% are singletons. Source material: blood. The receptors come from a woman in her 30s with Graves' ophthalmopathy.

The DNA for the CDR3 is TGTGCCAGCAGCTTGCGACTCAACCCTTCTTACAAGCAGTACTTC. It is translated as CASSLRLNPSYKQYF. The rearrangement links TRBV7-9 to TRBJ2-7; unclear D gene. Trimming pared 3 bases from V and 8 bases from J, leaving 20 bases between. Germline V gives CDR1 SEHNR, CDR2 FQNEAQ (reference sequence). This CDR3 comprises 15 residues.

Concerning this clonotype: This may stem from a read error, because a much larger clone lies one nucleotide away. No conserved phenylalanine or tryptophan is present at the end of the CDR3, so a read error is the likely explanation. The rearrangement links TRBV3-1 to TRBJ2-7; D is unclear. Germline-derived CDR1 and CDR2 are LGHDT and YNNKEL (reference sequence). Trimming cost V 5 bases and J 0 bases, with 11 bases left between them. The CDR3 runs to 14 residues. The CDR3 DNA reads TGTGCCAGCAGCACAGTGCTAGGCTCCTACGAGCAGTACCTC. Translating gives CASSTVLGSYEQYL.

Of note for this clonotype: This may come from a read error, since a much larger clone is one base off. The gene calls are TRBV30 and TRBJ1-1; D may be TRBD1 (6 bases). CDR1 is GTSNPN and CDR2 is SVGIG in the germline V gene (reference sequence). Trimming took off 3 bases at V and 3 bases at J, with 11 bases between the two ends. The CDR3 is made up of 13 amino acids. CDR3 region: CAWRQGLDTEAFF. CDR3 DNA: TGTGCCTGGAGGCAGGGGCTAGACACTGAAGCTTTCTTT.

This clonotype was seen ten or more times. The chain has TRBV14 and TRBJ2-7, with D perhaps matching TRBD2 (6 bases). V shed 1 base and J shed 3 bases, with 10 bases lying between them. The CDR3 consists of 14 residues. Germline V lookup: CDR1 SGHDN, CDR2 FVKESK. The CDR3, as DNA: TGTGCCAGCAGCCAAGCGGGAGTGGGCTACGAGCAGTACTTC. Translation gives CASSQAGVGYEQYF.

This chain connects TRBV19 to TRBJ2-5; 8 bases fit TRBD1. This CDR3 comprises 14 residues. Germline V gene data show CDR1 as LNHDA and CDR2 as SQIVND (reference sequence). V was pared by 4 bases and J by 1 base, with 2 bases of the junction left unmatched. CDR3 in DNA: TGTGCCAGTAGTACTGACAGGGGCCAAGAGACCCAGTACTTC. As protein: CASSTDRGQETQYF.

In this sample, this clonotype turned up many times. The CDR3 DNA reads TGTGCCAGCAGTGAATCCCTGGGGGTGGGGGACACTGAAGCTTTCTTT. It codes for CASSESLGVGDTEAFF. The chain uses TRBV2 and TRBJ1-1; D perhaps matches TRBD1 (5 bases). The V gene lost 2 bases and the J gene lost 3 bases, with 16 bases spanning the gap. The CDR3 consists of 16 residues. From germline, CDR1 is SNHLY and CDR2 FYNNEI.

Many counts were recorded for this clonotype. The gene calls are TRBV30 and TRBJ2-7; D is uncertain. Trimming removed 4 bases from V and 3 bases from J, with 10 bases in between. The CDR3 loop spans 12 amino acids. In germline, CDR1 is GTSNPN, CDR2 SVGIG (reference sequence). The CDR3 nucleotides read TGTGCCTGGAATGGGAACTTCTACGAGCAGTACTTC. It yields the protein CAWNGNFYEQYF.

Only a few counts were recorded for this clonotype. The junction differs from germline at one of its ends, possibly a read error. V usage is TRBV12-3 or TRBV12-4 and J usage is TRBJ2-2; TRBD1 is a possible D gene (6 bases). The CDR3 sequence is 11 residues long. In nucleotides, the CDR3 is TGTGCCAGCAGCGTAACCGGGGACCAGGGGTTT. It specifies CASSVTGDQGF.

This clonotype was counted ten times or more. The CDR3 region is CASSSPGQGISEQYF. For the CDR3, the DNA is TGTGCCAGCAGTTCCCCTGGACAGGGTATTTCCGAGCAGTACTTC. The rearrangement uses TRBV27 and TRBJ2-7; 8 bases align to TRBD1. Trimming at V came to 4 bases and at J to 6 bases, leaving 11 bases not matched to a gene. The CDR3 totals 15 residues. Germline values: CDR1 MNHEY, CDR2 SMNVEV (reference sequence).

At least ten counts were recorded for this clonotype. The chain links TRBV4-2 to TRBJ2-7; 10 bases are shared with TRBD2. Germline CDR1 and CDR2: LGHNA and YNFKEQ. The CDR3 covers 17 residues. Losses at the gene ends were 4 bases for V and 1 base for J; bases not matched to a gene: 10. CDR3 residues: CASSPRLALAGSYEQYF. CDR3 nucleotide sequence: TGTGCCAGCAGCCCGCGGTTAGCACTAGCGGGGTCCTACGAGCAGTACTTC.

CDR3 amino acids: CASSSGLAVYNEQFF. The CDR3 bases are TGTGCCAGCAGCTCAGGACTAGCGGTCTACAATGAGCAGTTCTTC. The chain is built from TRBV7-9 and TRBJ2-1; 10 nucleotides match TRBD2. Germline V lookup: CDR1 SEHNR, CDR2 FQNEAQ (reference sequence). CDR3 length: 15 residues. After removal of 4 bases from V and 3 bases from J, the junction contained 3 bases not matched to a gene.

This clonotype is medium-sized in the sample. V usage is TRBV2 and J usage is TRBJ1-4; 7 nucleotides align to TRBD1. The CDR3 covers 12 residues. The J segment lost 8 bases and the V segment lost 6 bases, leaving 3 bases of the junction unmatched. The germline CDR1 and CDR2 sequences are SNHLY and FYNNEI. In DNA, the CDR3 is TGTGCCAGCAGGGGGGACAGCGAAAAACTGTTTTTT. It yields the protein CASRGDSEKLFF.

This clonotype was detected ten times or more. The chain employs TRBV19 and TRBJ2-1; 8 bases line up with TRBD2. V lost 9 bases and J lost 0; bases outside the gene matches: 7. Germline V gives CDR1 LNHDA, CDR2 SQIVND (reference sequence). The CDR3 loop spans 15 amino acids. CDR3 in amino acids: CASSLAGSSYNEQFF. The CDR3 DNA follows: TGTGCCAGCAGCTTAGCGGGAAGCTCCTACAATGAGCAGTTCTTC.

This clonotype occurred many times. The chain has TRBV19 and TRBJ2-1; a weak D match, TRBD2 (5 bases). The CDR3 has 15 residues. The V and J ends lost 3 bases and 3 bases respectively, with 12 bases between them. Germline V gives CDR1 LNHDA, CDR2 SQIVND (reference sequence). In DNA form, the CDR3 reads TGTGCCAGTAGTATCGGAAGCGGCAACTACAATGAGCAGTTCTTC. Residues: CASSIGSGNYNEQFF.

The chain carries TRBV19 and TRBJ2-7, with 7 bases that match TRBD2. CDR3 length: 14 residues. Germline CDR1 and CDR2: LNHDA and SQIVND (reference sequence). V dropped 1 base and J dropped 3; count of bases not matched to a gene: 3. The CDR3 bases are TGTGCCAGTAGTATAGGAACGGGAGGCTACGAGCAGTACTTC. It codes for CASSIGTGGYEQYF.

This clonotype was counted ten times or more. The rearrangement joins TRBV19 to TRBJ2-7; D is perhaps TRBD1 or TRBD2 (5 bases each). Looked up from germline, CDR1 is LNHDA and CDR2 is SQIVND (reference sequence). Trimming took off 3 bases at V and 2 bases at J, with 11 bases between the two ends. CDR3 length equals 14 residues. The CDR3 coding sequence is TGTGCCAGTAGTATCGGGACGCTAACCTACGAGCAGTACTTC. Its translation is CASSIGTLTYEQYF.

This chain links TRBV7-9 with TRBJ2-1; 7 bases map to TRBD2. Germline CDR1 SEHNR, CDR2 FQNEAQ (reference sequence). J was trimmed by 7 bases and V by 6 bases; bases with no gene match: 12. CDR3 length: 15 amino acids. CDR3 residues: CASRAPGLSANEQFF. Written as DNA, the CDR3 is TGTGCCAGCAGAGCCCCGGGACTATCGGCGAATGAGCAGTTCTTC.

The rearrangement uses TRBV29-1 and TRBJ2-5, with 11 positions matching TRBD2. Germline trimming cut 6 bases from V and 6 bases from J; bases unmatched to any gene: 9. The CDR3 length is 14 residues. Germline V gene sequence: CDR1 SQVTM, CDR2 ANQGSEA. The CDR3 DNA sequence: TGCAGCGTCCTACTAGCGGGAGATGGGAAGACCCAGTACTTC. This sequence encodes CSVLLAGDGKTQYF.

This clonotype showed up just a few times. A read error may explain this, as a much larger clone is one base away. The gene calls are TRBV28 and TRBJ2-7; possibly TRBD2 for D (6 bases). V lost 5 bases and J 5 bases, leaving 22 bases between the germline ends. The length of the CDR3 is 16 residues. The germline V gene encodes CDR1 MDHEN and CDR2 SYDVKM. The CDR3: CASSPSSASATHEQYF. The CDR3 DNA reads TGTGCCAGCAGTCCCAGTTCGGCTAGCGCGACCCACGAGCAGTACTTC.

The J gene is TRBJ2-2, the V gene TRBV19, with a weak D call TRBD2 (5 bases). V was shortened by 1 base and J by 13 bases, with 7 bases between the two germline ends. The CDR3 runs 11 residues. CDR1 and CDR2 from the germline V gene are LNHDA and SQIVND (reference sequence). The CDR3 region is CASSIGGGLFF. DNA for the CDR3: TGTGCCAGTAGTATAGGCGGAGGGCTGTTTTTT.

The CDR3 sequence is CSVKRQADTEAFF. The DNA of the CDR3 is TGCAGCGTTAAAAGACAGGCAGACACTGAAGCTTTCTTT. The V and J genes are TRBV29-1 and TRBJ1-1; a weak D match, TRBD1 (6 bases). Germline-derived CDR1 and CDR2 are SQVTM and ANQGSEA. Trimming left V 5 bases short and J 3 bases short, with 13 bases between. The CDR3 is made up of 13 amino acids.

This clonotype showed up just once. For the CDR3, the DNA is TGCAGTGCCAATCCCAGGGACATGGGCGGCGAGCAGTACTTC. It codes for CSANPRDMGGEQYF. The rearrangement uses TRBV20-1 and TRBJ2-7, with D possibly TRBD1 on 6 matching bases. This CDR3 is built from 14 residues. Per the germline V gene, CDR1 is DFQATT and CDR2 is SNEGSKA (reference sequence). V lost 6 bases and J lost 6, with 21 bases in between.

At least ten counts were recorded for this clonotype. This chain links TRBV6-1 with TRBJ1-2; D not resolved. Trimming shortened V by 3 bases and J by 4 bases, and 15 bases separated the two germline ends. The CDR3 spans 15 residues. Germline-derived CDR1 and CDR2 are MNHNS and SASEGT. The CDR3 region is CASSDGEGIAYGYTF. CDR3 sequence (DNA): TGTGCCAGCAGTGACGGCGAAGGGATTGCCTATGGCTACACCTTC.

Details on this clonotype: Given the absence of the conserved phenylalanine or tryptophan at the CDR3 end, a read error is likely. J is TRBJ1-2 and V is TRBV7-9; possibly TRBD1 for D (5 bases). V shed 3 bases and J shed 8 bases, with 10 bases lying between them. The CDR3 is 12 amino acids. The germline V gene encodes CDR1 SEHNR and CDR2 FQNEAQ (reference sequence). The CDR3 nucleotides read TGTGCCAGCAGCTTGGGAGGGGACGGCTACACCCTC. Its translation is CASSLGGDGYTL.

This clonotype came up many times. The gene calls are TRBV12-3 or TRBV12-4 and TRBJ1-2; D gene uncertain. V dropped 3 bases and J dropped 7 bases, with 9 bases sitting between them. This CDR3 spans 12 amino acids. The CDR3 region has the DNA TGTGCCAGCAGTTTCCCCCCCCGTGGCTACACCTTC. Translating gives CASSFPPRGYTF.